This T cell receptor beta chain appears in the sequencing data of a study of cytomegalovirus exposure and HLA in healthy donors. General study points: Presence/absence analyses rested on an assumption that sequencing depth was roughly uniform across donors. Most subjects' HLA-A and HLA-B alleles were reportedly predicted from TCR beta sequences.

Primers for the PCR totalled 60 Vbeta and 13 Jbeta. Method: immunoSEQ multiplex PCR; TCRdb's copy keeps in-frame clones and lacks some. The sample lists 150,000 to 200,000 clones; about two thirds were seen once. The germline V gene has CDR1 LNHDA and CDR2 SQIVND (reference sequence). With V trimmed by 6 bases and J by 4 bases, 2 bases remained unmatched. The CDR3 is 13 amino acids. The table lists this clone with a count of one. What it recognizes is unknown. This sample also contains other DNA sequences that code for the same CDR3. The sample consisted of PBMCs. This clonotype was obtained from a young woman in good health and CMV-seropositive. The rearrangement uses TRBV19 and TRBJ1-5; TRBD1 matches 8 bases. CDR3 nucleotide sequence: TGTGCCAGTAGCCGACAGGGGAATCAGCCCCAGCATTTT. The encoded protein is CASSRQGNQPQHF.